Below, 4 T cell receptor beta chains from the same sample are listed, as sequenced in a study of blood T cell repertoires in COVID-19. TCRdb keeps only in-frame clones here, not all; method: immunoSEQ multiplex PCR. Altogether over 200,000 clones are present, 81% being singletons, with the ten largest covering approximately 9%. The sequencing sample was made of PBMCs or T cells enriched from blood (not recorded which). These receptors were collected from a woman in her forties or fifties with acute COVID-19.

This clone was counted once. J is TRBJ2-7 and V is TRBV9; D is possibly TRBD2 (5 bases). The CDR3 runs 13 residues. Trimming left V 4 bases short and J 3 bases short, with 11 bases between. Germline CDR1 reads SGDLS; CDR2 reads YYNGEE. The CDR3, as DNA: TGTGCCAGCAGCCGATACACTAGCTACGAGCAGTACTTC. It codes for CASSRYTSYEQYF.

V is TRBV4-2 and J is TRBJ2-7; 9 bases are a match to TRBD1. V shed 8 bases, J shed 2 bases, and the junction held 16 bases outside the gene matches. The CDR3 runs to 17 residues. Looked up from germline, CDR1 is LGHNA and CDR2 is YNFKEQ. The CDR3 DNA sequence: TGTGCCAGCTCACCGGGACAGGGTCCTAGAGGGACCTACGAGCAGTACTTC. Protein: CASSPGQGPRGTYEQYF.

The chain uses TRBV15 and TRBJ2-1, with a weak D call TRBD2 (6 bases). V lost 1 base and J lost 10, with 11 bases in between. The CDR3 contains 13 residues. Looked up from germline, CDR1 is LNHNV and CDR2 is YYDKDF (reference sequence). The CDR3 is CATSRVPSGEQFF. As DNA, the CDR3 is TGTGCCACCAGCAGAGTCCCCAGCGGGGAGCAGTTCTTC. The variable domain in full, with the rest retrieved from reference TRBV15 and TRBJ2-1, is DAMVIQNPRYQVTQFGKPVTLSCSQTLNHNVMYWYQQKSSQAPKLLFHYYDKDFNNEADTPDNFQSRRPNTSFCFLDIRSPGLGDTAMYLCATSRVPSGEQFFGPGTRLTVL.

This clone was picked up one time. This chain uses TRBV19 with TRBJ2-7; D is unclear. The germline V gene encodes CDR1 LNHDA and CDR2 SQIVND (reference sequence). CDR3 length equals 14 residues. V was pared by 0 bases and J by 3 bases, with 9 bases between. The CDR3 bases are TGTGCCAGTAGTATAGATTCGGCAGGCTACGAGCAGTACTTC. Protein: CASSIDSAGYEQYF.